The clone carrying this TCR beta chain was counted between two and nine times. This entry is derived from a study of blood T cell repertoires in COVID-19. Turning to the study itself: T cells, B-cell-depleted T cells, or PBMCs provided the cDNA or gDNA that served as material.

V lost 0 bases, J lost 7 bases, and 8 bases lay in between. CDR1 is SGHRS, CDR2 YFSETQ, per germline. The CDR3 extends over 14 amino acids. Categorization into cohorts depended on clinical history that participants reported. Donors in Cohort 3 counted as recovered after two negative PCRs, clearance, or symptom resolution. Here immunoSEQ multiplex PCR was the method, and the copy in TCRdb shows in-frame clones only, minus some. Here the sample spans 200,000 to 250,000 clones, 70% to 85% being singletons. Source material: PBMCs or T cells enriched from blood (not recorded which). The chain employs TRBV5-1 and TRBJ1-6; no clear D. This sequence was found in a woman in her fifties or sixties who had recovered from COVID-19. Here the CDR3 DNA reads TGCGCCAGCAGCTTGGTGGCAGGAAATTCACCCCTCCACTTT. It yields the protein CASSLVAGNSPLHF.